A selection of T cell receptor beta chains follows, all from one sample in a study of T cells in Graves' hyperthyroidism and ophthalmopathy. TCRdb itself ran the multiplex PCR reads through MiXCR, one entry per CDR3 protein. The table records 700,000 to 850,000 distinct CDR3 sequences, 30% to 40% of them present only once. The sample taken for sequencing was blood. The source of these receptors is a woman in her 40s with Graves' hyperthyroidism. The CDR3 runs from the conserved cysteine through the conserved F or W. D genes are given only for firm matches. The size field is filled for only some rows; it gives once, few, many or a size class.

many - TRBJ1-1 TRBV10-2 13 CASSDMANTEAFF TGCGCCAGCAGTGATATGGCGAACACTGAAGCTTTCTTT
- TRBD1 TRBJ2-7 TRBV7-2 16 CASSRDRAVFALEQYF TGTGCCAGCAGCCGGGACAGGGCGGTCTTTGCCCTCGAGCAGTACTTC
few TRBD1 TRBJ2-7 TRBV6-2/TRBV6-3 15 CASTNRDRGNYEQYF TGTGCCAGCACCAACCGGGACAGGGGAAACTACGAGCAGTACTTC
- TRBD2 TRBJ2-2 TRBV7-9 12 CAGTSISGELFF TGTGCCGGGACTAGTATCTCTGGGGAGCTGTTTTTT
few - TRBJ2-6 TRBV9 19 CASSVGVAGSSSGANVLTF TGTGCCAGCAGCGTAGGGGTGGCGGGGTCCTCCTCTGGGGCCAACGTCCTGACTTTC
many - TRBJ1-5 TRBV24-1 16 CATSGRFADSNQPQHF TGTGCCACCAGTGGTCGCTTCGCAGACAGCAATCAGCCCCAGCATTTT
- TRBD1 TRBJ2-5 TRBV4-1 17 CASSQEYGQGLSGTQYF TGCGCCAGCAGCCAAGAATACGGACAGGGGTTAAGTGGGACCCAGTACTTC
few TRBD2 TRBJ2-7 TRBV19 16 CASRHGTSGGPYEQYF TGTGCCAGTAGACATGGGACTAGCGGGGGACCCTACGAGCAGTACTTC
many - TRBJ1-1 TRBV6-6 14 CASSYDWGYGEAFF TGTGCCAGCAGTTACGATTGGGGTTACGGTGAAGCTTTCTTT
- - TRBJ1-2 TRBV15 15 CATSSSGHLNYGYTF TGTGCCACCAGCAGCTCGGGACATCTTAACTATGGCTACACCTTC
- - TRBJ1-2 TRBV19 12 CASSIPGYGYTF TGTGCCAGTAGTATCCCGGGGTATGGCTACACCTTC
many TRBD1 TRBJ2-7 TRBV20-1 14 CSARGGQGSYEQYF TGCAGTGCTAGGGGGGGACAGGGCTCCTACGAGCAGTACTTC
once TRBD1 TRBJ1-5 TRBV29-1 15 CSVEEGTVVNQPQHF TGCAGCGTTGAAGAGGGGACAGTGGTCAATCAGCCCCAGCATTTT
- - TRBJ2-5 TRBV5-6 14 CASSLIRDQETQYF TGTGCCAGCAGCTTGATTAGGGACCAAGAGACCCAGTACTTC
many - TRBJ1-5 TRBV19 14 CASSPGRMNQPQHF TGTGCCAGTAGCCCGGGACGGATGAATCAGCCCCAGCATTTT
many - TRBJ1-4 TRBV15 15 CATSREGASGEKLFF TGTGCCACCAGCAGAGAAGGGGCGTCGGGTGAAAAACTGTTTTTT
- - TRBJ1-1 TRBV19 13 CASRRSLNTEAFF TGTGCCAGTAGGAGGAGTCTCAACACTGAAGCTTTCTTT
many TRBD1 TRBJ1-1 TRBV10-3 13 CAISGTGAVGAFF TGTGCCATCAGCGGGACAGGAGCTGTAGGGGCTTTCTTT
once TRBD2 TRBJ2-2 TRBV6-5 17 CASTSRLAGGITGELFF TGTGCCAGCACCTCTCGACTAGCGGGGGGTATCACCGGGGAGCTGTTTTTT
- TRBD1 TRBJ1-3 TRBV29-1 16 CSARHGGTGSGNTIYF TGCAGCGCTCGACATGGCGGGACAGGCTCTGGAAACACCATATATTTT
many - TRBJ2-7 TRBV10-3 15 CAISVRDTSSYEQYF TGTGCCATCAGTGTACGGGACACCTCCTCCTACGAGCAGTACTTC
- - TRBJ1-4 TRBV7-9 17 CASSQAAPGSVGEKLFF TGTGCCAGCAGCCAAGCGGCTCCGGGATCCGTCGGTGAAAAACTGTTTTTT
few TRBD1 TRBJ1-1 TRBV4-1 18 CASSPYAPGQIMNTEAFF TGCGCCAGCAGCCCATATGCACCGGGACAGATTATGAACACTGAAGCTTTCTTT
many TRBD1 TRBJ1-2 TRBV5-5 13 CASSWDSLYGYTF TGTGCCAGCAGCTGGGACAGCCTCTATGGCTACACCTTC
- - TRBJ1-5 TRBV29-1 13 CSVVSGGNQPQHF TGCAGCGTTGTGTCAGGGGGCAATCAGCCCCAGCATTTT
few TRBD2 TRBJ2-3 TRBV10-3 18 CAVLAGEETPLPTDTQYF TGTGCCGTGCTAGCGGGAGAGGAGACTCCCCTTCCCACAGATACGCAGTATTTT
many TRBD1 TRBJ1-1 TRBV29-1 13 CSGSGQGETEAFF TGCAGCGGGTCCGGACAGGGCGAAACTGAAGCTTTCTTT
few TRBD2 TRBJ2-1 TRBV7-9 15 CASSQLGLAGGEQFF TGTGCCAGCAGCCAGTTGGGACTAGCGGGAGGTGAGCAGTTCTTC
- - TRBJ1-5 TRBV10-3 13 CAIRQTEYRPQHF TGTGCCATCAGGCAAACAGAGTATCGGCCCCAGCATTTT
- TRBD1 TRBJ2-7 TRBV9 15 CASSVGRQGAYEQYF TGTGCCAGCAGCGTAGGGAGACAGGGGGCTTACGAGCAGTACTTC
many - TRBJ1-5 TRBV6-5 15 CASSSKGLGAQPQHF TGTGCCAGCAGTTCGAAGGGCCTGGGGGCACAGCCCCAGCATTTT
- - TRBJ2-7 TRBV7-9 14 CASSVAGAYNEQYF TGTGCCAGCAGCGTGGCAGGGGCGTACAATGAGCAGTACTTC
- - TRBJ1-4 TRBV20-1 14 CSASKQAIHEKLFF TGCAGTGCTAGCAAACAGGCAATCCATGAAAAACTGTTTTTT
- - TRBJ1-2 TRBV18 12 CASSPPIGGYTF TGTGCCAGCTCACCACCGATTGGGGGCTACACCTTC
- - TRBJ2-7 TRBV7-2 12 CASSPTRSEQYF TGTGCCAGCAGCCCCACTAGGAGTGAGCAGTACTTC
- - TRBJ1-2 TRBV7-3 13 CASRDRRRYGYTF TGTGCCAGCCGAGACAGACGCCGCTATGGCTACACCTTC
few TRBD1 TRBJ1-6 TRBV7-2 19 CASSPGQGTLWAGVSPLHF TGTGCCAGCAGCCCTGGACAGGGGACTTTATGGGCGGGGGTTTCACCCCTCCACTTT
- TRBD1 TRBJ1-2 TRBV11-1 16 CASSRPGTGANYGYTF TGTGCCAGCAGTCGTCCCGGGACAGGGGCGAACTATGGCTACACCTTC
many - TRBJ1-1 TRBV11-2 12 CASSFAHSEAFF TGTGCCAGCAGCTTTGCACATAGTGAAGCTTTCTTT
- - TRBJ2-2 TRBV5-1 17 CASSLAYRRGQAGELFF TGCGCCAGCAGCTTGGCCTATAGACGGGGGCAGGCCGGGGAGCTGTTTTTT
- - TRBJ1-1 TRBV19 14 CASIHSRVGTEAFF TGTGCCAGTATCCACTCAAGGGTGGGCACTGAAGCTTTCTTT
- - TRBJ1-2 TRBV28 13 CASSSAVQGGYTF TGTGCCAGCAGCTCCGCGGTGCAGGGGGGCTACACCTTC
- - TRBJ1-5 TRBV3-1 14 CASSQNGGGGPQHF TGTGCCAGCAGCCAAAACGGGGGTGGTGGGCCCCAGCATTTT
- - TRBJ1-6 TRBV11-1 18 CAGSLEGERLQGFSPLHF TGTGCCGGCAGCTTAGAAGGGGAACGGTTGCAAGGTTTTTCACCCCTCCACTTT
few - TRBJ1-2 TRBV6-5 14 CASRERDNHYGYTF TGTGCCAGCAGGGAAAGGGACAACCACTATGGCTACACCTTC
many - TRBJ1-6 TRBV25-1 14 CASSSGAGNSPLHF TGTGCCAGCAGTTCAGGGGCGGGTAATTCACCCCTCCACTTT
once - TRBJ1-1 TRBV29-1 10 CSVELTEAFF TGCAGCGTTGAACTTACAGAAGCTTTCTTT
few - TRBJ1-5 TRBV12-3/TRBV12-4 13 CASSTTGGGPQHF TGTGCCAGCAGTACGACAGGAGGAGGACCCCAGCATTTT
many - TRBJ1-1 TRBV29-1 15 CSVTGLFPSNTEAFF TGCAGCGTAACAGGGCTATTTCCCTCGAACACTGAAGCTTTCTTT
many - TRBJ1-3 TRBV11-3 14 CASSWGTIGNTIYF TGTGCCAGCAGCTGGGGGACAATTGGAAACACCATATATTTT
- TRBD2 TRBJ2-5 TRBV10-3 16 CASGTSGRARWETQYF TGTGCCAGCGGGACTAGCGGGAGAGCGAGGTGGGAGACCCAGTACTTC
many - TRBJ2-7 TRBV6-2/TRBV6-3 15 CASSYFGRTSYEQYF TGTGCCAGCAGTTACTTCGGTCGGACCTCCTACGAGCAGTACTTC
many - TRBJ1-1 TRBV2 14 CASSEANGNTEAFF TGTGCCAGCAGTGAAGCTAACGGGAACACTGAAGCTTTCTTT
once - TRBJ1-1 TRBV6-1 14 CASRSRQGTSEAFF TGTGCCAGCAGATCCCGGCAGGGAACAAGCGAAGCTTTCTTT